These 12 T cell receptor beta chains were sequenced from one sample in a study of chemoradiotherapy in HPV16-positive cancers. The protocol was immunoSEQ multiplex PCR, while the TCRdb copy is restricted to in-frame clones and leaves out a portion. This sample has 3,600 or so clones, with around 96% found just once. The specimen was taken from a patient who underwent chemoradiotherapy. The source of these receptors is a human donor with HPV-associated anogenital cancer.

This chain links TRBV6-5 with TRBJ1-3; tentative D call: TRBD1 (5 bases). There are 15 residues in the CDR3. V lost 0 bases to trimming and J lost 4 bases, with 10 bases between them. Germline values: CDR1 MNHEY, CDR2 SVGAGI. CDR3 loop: CASSYSGVKGNTIYF. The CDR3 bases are TGTGCCAGCAGTTACTCAGGGGTGAAAGGAAACACCATATATTTT.

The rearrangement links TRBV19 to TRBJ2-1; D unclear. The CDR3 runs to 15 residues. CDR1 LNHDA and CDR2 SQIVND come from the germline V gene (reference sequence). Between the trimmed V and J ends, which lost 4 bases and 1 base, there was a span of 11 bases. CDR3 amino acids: CASSTHSSSYNEQFF. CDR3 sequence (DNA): TGTGCCAGTAGTACCCACAGCAGTTCCTACAATGAGCAGTTCTTC.

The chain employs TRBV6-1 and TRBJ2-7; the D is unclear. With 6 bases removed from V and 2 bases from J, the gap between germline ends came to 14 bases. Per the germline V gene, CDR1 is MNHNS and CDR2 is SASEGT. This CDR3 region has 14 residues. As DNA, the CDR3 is TGTGCCAGCAGCCCAGGCTCAGGCACCTACGAGCAGTACTTC. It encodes CASSPGSGTYEQYF.

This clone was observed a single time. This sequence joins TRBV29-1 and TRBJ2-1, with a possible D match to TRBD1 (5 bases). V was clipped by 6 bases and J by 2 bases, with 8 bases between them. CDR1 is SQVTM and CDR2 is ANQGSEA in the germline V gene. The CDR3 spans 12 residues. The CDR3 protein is CSVARAYNEQFF. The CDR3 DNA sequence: TGCAGCGTCGCCAGGGCCTACAATGAGCAGTTCTTC.

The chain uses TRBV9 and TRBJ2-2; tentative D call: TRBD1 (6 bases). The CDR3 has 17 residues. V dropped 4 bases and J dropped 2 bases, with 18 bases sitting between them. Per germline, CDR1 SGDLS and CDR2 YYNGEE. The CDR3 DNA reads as TGTGCCAGCAGCCCCGACCCCGGGACAATTAACACCGGGGAGCTGTTTTTT. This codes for CASSPDPGTINTGELFF.

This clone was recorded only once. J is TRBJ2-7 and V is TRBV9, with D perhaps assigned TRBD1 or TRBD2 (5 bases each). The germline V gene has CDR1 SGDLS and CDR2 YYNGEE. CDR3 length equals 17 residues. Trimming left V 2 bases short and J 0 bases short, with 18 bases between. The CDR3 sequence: CASSVGPQGSSSYEQYF. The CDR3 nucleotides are TGTGCCAGCAGCGTGGGACCCCAGGGTTCCAGCTCCTACGAGCAGTACTTC.

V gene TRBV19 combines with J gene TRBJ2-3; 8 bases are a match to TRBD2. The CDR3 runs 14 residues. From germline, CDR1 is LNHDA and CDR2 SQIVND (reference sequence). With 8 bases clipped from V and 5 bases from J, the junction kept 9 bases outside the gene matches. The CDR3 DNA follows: TGTGCCAGTTCGGCGGGGGGTGGTTTAGATACGCAGTATTTT. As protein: CASSAGGGLDTQYF.

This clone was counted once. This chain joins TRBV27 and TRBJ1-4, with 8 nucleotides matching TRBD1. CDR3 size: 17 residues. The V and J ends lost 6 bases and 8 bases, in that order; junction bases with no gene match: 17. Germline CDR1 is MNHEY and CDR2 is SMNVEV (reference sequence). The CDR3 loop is CASRAEPTGGSSEKLFF. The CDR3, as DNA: TGTGCCAGCAGAGCTGAACCCACAGGGGGGAGCTCCGAAAAACTGTTTTTT.

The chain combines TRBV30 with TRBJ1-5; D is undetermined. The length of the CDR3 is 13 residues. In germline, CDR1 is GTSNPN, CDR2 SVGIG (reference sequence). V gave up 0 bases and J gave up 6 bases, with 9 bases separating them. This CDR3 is CAWSVGPGQPQHF. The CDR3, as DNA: TGTGCCTGGAGTGTAGGACCGGGTCAGCCCCAGCATTTT.

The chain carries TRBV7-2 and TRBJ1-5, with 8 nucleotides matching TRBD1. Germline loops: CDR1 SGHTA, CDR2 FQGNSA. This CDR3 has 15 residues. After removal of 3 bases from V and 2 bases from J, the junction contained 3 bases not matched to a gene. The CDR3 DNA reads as TGTGCCAGCAGCTTCTCAGGGGGCGGCAATCAGCCCCAGCATTTT. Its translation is CASSFSGGGNQPQHF.

CDR3 sequence reads: CASSLSSRGLYGYTF. The CDR3 bases are TGTGCCAGCAGCTTAAGTTCGAGGGGGCTCTATGGCTACACCTTC. This chain joins TRBV11-2 and TRBJ1-2, with TRBD1 identical over 7 bases. Looked up from germline, CDR1 is SGHAT and CDR2 is FQNNGV. The CDR3 has 15 amino acids. V dropped 2 bases and J dropped 4; count of bases not matched to a gene: 7.

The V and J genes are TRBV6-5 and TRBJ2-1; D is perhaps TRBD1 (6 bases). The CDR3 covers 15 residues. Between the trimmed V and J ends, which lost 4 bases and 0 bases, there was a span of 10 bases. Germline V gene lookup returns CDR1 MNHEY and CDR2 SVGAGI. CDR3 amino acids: CASSSRTDSYNEQFF. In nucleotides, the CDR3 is TGTGCCAGCAGTTCCCGGACAGACTCCTACAATGAGCAGTTCTTC.